What follows are 21 T cell receptor beta chains derived from one specimen sequenced in a study of Ad26.COV2.S vaccination and SARS-CoV-2 variants. The treatment is: approximately 18 received Ad26.COV2.S at low or high dose, single or two shots; about 5 received placebo; per-sample allocation not given. Vaccine and placebo recipients were sampled on day 63 after the first injection. Produced via immunoSEQ multiplex PCR; TCRdb's table is partial and in-frame only. The table includes 330,000 or so clones, almost 90% detected once. The source was peripheral blood, collected in a trial of Ad26.COV2.S vaccine versus placebo. These TCRs come from a person between 18 and 59 years old who received the Ad26.COV2.S COVID-19 vaccine or a placebo.

The gene calls are TRBV7-2 and TRBJ2-7; no firm D call. The CDR3 runs 13 residues. Between the trimmed V and J ends, which lost 0 bases and 4 bases, there was a span of 7 bases. Germline CDR1 SGHTA, CDR2 FQGNSA. The CDR3 DNA is TGTGCCAGCAGCTTAGCCGCAGCTTACGAGCAGTACTTC. Amino acid sequence: CASSLAAAYEQYF.

V and J are TRBV19 and TRBJ1-1; the D is unclear. The germline CDR1 and CDR2 sequences are LNHDA and SQIVND (reference sequence). CDR3 length: 13 amino acids. Trimming removed 1 base from V and 5 bases from J, with 8 bases in between. DNA for the CDR3: TGTGCCAGTAGTATAGGCGGGGTAACTGAAGCTTTCTTT. Protein product: CASSIGGVTEAFF.

The chain recombines TRBV14 with TRBJ2-6, with 8 bases lining up with TRBD1. Germline V gene lookup returns CDR1 SGHDN and CDR2 FVKESK. The CDR3 sequence is 20 residues long. The V and J ends lost 0 bases and 3 bases, in that order; junction bases with no gene match: 13. CDR3 protein: CASSQDWRTGYVRGANVLTF. CDR3 in DNA: TGTGCCAGCAGCCAAGATTGGCGGACAGGGTACGTGCGTGGGGCCAACGTCCTGACTTTC.

The rearrangement uses TRBV19 and TRBJ2-2; D might be TRBD2 (6 bases). Trimming stripped 5 bases from V and 6 bases from J, with 13 bases between. CDR1 and CDR2 (germline): LNHDA, SQIVND (reference sequence). The CDR3 length is 14 residues. CDR3 in DNA: TGTGCCAGTAGTTCTCTCGCGGGACCCGGGGAGCTGTTTTTT. It is translated as CASSSLAGPGELFF.

This chain joins TRBV5-1 and TRBJ2-1; D remains unclear. The CDR3 is 12 amino acids. The germline gives CDR1 SGHRS, CDR2 YFSETQ. Deletions cut 0 bases from V and 8 bases from J, with 6 bases between. The CDR3, as DNA: TGCGCCAGCAGCTTGGCCGGGTATGAGCAGTTCTTC. The encoded protein is CASSLAGYEQFF.

The genes are TRBV28 and TRBJ1-6; 10 nucleotides line up with TRBD1. Germline loops: CDR1 MDHEN, CDR2 SYDVKM. The V gene end was trimmed by 8 bases and the J gene end by 8 bases; junction bases not matched to a gene: 12. The CDR3 has 16 residues. The DNA of the CDR3 is TGTGCCAGCGGAGTGCGCCATGGACAGGGGGATTCACCCCTCCACTTT. It is translated as CASGVRHGQGDSPLHF.

This chain links TRBV10-2 with TRBJ2-1; D remains unclear. This CDR3 has 16 amino acids. Trimming stripped 0 bases from V and 0 bases from J, with 9 bases between. CDR1 and CDR2 from the germline V gene are WSHSY and SAAADI. CDR3 nucleotide sequence: TGCGCCAGCAGTGAGTCTACCCATTCCTCCTACAATGAGCAGTTCTTC. It codes for CASSESTHSSYNEQFF.

The J gene is TRBJ1-2, the V gene TRBV29-1; possible D gene TRBD1, 6 bases. The CDR3 runs to 15 residues. Germline CDR1 is SQVTM and CDR2 is ANQGSEA. V dropped 4 bases and J dropped 4 bases, with 19 bases sitting between them. The CDR3 region is CSVGAMDSLIYGYTF. DNA of the CDR3: TGCAGCGTTGGGGCTATGGACAGCCTAATCTATGGCTACACCTTC. Full variable domain (remainder filled in from reference TRBV29-1 and TRBJ1-2): SAVISQKPSRDICQRGTSLTIQCQVDSQVTMMFWYRQQPGQSLTLIATANQGSEATYESGFVIDKFPISRPNLTFSTLTVSNMSPEDSSIYLCSVGAMDSLIYGYTFGSGTRLTVV.

The chain couples TRBV24-1 to TRBJ1-1; TRBD1 aligns across 11 bases. The CDR3 length is 17 residues. V dropped 0 bases and J dropped 5; count of bases not matched to a gene: 7. Looked up from germline, CDR1 is KGHDR and CDR2 is SFDVKD. This chain's CDR3 is CATSDLKVRDRGTEAFF. CDR3 nucleotide sequence: TGTGCCACCAGTGATTTGAAGGTCCGGGACAGGGGGACTGAAGCTTTCTTT.

This chain uses TRBV6-5 with TRBJ1-2; D unresolved. The CDR3 runs to 12 residues. V lost 5 bases, J lost 6 bases, and 10 bases lay in between. Germline assignment: CDR1 MNHEY and CDR2 SVGAGI. In DNA form, the CDR3 reads TGTGCCAGCAGTAACCCAAGGCATGGCTACACCTTC. Its protein is CASSNPRHGYTF.

The V gene is TRBV7-6, the J gene TRBJ2-2, with 8 nucleotides matching TRBD1. The CDR3 is 15 amino acids. CDR1 SGHVS and CDR2 FNYEAQ come from the germline V gene. J lost 6 bases, V lost 4 bases, and 7 bases had no gene match. The CDR3 nucleotides read TGTGCCAGCAGCTCCCGGACAGGGACGGCCGGGGAGCTGTTTTTT. Protein sequence: CASSSRTGTAGELFF.

The V gene is TRBV7-2, the J gene TRBJ1-6, with TRBD1 as a possible D gene (5 bases). Germline assignment: CDR1 SGHTA and CDR2 FQGNSA. V lost 5 bases to trimming and J lost 7 bases, with 21 bases between them. The CDR3 consists of 17 residues. This chain's CDR3 is CASSRTTTGGVNSPLHF. DNA for the CDR3: TGTGCCAGCAGCCGGACAACTACAGGTGGGGTAAATTCACCCCTCCACTTT.

The chain has TRBV11-3 and TRBJ1-2; D gene unclear. The CDR3 runs to 13 residues. Trimming removed 1 base at V and 4 bases at J, with 7 bases between. Germline CDR1 and CDR2: SGHNT and YENEEA. The CDR3 spells CASSLGQFYGYTF. Here the CDR3 DNA reads TGTGCCAGCAGCTTAGGCCAGTTCTATGGCTACACCTTC.

V and J are TRBV5-4 and TRBJ2-7, with 9 bases identical to TRBD1. Trimming at V came to 4 bases and at J to 4 bases, leaving 6 bases not matched to a gene. This CDR3 has 14 residues. CDR1 and CDR2 from the germline V gene are SGHNT and YYREEE (reference sequence). The chain's CDR3 is CASSLDRGKYEQYF. Here the CDR3 DNA reads TGTGCCAGCAGCCTAGACAGGGGGAAATACGAGCAGTACTTC.

With respect to this clone: This specimen includes other DNA sequences encoding the same CDR3. This chain uses TRBV18 with TRBJ1-5; D gene ambiguous. The V gene's germline CDR1 is KGHSH and CDR2 LQKENI. CDR3 size: 13 residues. V shed 3 bases and J shed 4 bases, with 7 bases lying between them. For the CDR3, the DNA is TGTGCCAGCTCACCGTTAGAAAATCAGCCCCAGCATTTT. Its translation is CASSPLENQPQHF.

Concerning this clone itself: The junction departs from germline at one end; a sequencing error may be responsible. J is TRBJ1-6 and V is TRBV27, with 7 bases matching TRBD1. This CDR3 is built from 18 residues. CDR1 is MNHEY and CDR2 is SMNVEV in the germline V gene (reference sequence). This CDR3 is CASRLGGGQVGYNSPLHF. CDR3 DNA sequence: TGTGCCAGCCGTTTAGGGGGCGGACAGGTGGGCTATAATTCACCCCTCCACTTT.

The chain combines TRBV2 with TRBJ2-7, with D maybe TRBD1 (5 bases). V gave up 2 bases and J gave up 3 bases, with 11 bases separating them. The length of the CDR3 is 14 residues. Germline lookup yields CDR1 SNHLY and CDR2 FYNNEI. The CDR3 loop is CASSEQGEVYEQYF. The CDR3 coding sequence is TGTGCCAGCAGTGAACAAGGGGAAGTCTACGAGCAGTACTTC.

A few counts support this clone. The V gene is TRBV18, the J gene TRBJ1-1; D may be TRBD1 (6 bases). CDR3 length: 15 amino acids. Trimming removed 3 bases at V and 1 base at J, with 12 bases between. The germline V gene has CDR1 KGHSH and CDR2 LQKENI. The CDR3 nucleotides are TGTGCCAGCTCACCCCCGGGCAGGGGGAACACTGAAGCTTTCTTT. It encodes CASSPPGRGNTEAFF.

This sequence joins TRBV29-1 and TRBJ1-2; 7 bases match TRBD1. V lost 3 bases, J lost 6 bases, and 7 bases stayed unmatched. This CDR3 is built from 13 residues. The germline gives CDR1 SQVTM, CDR2 ANQGSEA. The CDR3 sequence is CSVDANRGDGYTF. The CDR3 DNA is TGCAGCGTTGATGCGAACAGGGGAGATGGCTACACCTTC. The full variable domain, rest sourced from reference TRBV29-1 and TRBJ1-2, is SAVISQKPSRDICQRGTSLTIQCQVDSQVTMMFWYRQQPGQSLTLIATANQGSEATYESGFVIDKFPISRPNLTFSTLTVSNMSPEDSSIYLCSVDANRGDGYTFGSGTRLTVV.

In the case of this clone: Additional DNA sequences in this sample encode the identical CDR3. J is TRBJ2-5 and V is TRBV5-1; a weak D match, TRBD1 (6 bases). V was shortened by 4 bases and J by 2 bases, with 9 bases between the two germline ends. This CDR3 is built from 13 residues. Germline CDR1 SGHRS, CDR2 YFSETQ. The chain's CDR3 is CASSLGQQETQYF. Written as DNA, the CDR3 is TGCGCCAGCAGCCTTGGACAGCAAGAGACCCAGTACTTC.

V is TRBV28 and J is TRBJ2-2; unclear D gene. Per germline, CDR1 MDHEN and CDR2 SYDVKM. V was cut by 5 bases and J by 4 bases, with 8 bases left in between. CDR3 length: 13 residues. CDR3 in DNA: TGTGCCAGCAGTAGTCGCAGCACCGGGGAGCTGTTTTTT. Amino acid sequence: CASSSRSTGELFF. Full variable domain (remainder filled in from reference TRBV28 and TRBJ2-2): DVKVTQSSRYLVKRTGEKVFLECVQDMDHENMFWYRQDPGLGLRLIYFSYDVKMKEKGDIPEGYSVSREKKERFSLILESASTNQTSMYLCASSSRSTGELFFGEGSRLTVL.